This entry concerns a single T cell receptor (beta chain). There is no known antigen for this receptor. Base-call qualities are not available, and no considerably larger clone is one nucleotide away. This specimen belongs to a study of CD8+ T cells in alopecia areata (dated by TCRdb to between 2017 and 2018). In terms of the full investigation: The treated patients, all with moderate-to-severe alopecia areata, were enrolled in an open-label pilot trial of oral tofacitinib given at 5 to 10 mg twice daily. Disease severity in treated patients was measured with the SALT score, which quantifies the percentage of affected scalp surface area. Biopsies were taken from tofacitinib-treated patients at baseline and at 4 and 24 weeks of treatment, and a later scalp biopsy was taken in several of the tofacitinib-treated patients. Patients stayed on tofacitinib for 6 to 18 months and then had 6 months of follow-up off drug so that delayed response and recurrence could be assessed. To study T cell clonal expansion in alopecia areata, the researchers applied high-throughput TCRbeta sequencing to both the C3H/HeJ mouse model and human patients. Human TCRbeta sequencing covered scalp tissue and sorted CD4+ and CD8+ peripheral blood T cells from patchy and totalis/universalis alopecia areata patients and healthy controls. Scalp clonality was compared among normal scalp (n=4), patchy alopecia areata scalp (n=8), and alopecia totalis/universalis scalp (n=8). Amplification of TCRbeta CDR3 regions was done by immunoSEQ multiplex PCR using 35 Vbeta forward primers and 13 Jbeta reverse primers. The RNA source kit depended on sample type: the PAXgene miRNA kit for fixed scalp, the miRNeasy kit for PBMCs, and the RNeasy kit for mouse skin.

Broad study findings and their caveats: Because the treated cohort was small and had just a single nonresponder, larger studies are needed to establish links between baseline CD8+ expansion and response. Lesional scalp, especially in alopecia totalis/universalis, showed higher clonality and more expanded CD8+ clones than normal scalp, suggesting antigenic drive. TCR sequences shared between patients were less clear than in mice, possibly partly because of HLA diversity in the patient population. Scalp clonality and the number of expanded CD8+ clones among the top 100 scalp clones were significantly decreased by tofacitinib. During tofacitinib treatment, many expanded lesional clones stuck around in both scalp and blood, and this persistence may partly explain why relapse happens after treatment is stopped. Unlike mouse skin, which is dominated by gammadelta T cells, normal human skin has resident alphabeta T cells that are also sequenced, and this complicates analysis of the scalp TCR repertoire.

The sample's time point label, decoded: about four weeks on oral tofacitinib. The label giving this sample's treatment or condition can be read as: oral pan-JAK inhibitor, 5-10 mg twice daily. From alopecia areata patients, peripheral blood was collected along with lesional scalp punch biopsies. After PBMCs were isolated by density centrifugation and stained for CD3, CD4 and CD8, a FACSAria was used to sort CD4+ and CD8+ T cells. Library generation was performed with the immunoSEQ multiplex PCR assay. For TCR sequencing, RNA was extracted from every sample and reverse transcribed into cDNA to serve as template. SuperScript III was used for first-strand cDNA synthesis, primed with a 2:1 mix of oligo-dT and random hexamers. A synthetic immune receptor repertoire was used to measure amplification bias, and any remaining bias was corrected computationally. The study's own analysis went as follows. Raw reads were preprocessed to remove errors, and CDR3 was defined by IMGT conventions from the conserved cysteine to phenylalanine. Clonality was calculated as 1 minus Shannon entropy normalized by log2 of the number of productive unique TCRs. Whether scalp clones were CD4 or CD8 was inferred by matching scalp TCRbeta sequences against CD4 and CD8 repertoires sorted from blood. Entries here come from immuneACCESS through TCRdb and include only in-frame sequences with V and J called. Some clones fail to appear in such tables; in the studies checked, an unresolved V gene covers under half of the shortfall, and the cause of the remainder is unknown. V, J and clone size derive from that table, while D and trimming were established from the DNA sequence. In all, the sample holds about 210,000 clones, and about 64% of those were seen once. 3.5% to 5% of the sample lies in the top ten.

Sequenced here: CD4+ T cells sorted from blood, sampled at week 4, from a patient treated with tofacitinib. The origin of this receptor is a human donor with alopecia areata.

The nucleotide sequence is given as TGCAGCGTTACTAGCGGGGGCCTTGGTACGCAGTATTTT. Its translation reads: CSVTSGGLGTQYF. The rearranged segments are TRBV29-1 and TRBJ2-3, with TRBD2 identical over 11 junction bases. The CDR3 goes from the cysteine to the phenylalanine over 13 residues. Only the CDR3 DNA stays, 39 bases, in frame from base 1. The germline V and J ends show losses of 5 bases and 8 bases respectively, and no gene match explains 6 bases of the junction. CDR1 SQVTM and CDR2 ANQGSEA were looked up in the germline V gene.